This T cell receptor (beta chain) comes out of a study of T cell responses to AZD1222 COVID-19 vaccine. On this clone itself: What it binds is unknown.

The germline V gene encodes CDR1 LNHDA and CDR2 SQIVND (reference sequence). The CDR3 spans 12 residues. Trimming removed 3 bases at V and 2 bases at J, with 3 bases between. The repertoire was sequenced with immunoSEQ multiplex PCR; TCRdb's copy has only in-frame clones and lacks some. The repertoire table contains 150,000 or so clones. General observations from the study: It should be noted that donors were predominantly white British and more often female, and clonal diversity was possibly underestimated. The reported proportion of spike-specific TCRs targeting unmutated variant regions was nearly half.

Material for sequencing was peripheral blood. The V and J genes are TRBV19 and TRBJ2-3, with D uncertain. The clonotype was recovered from an adult in good health. CDR3 region: CASSMATDTQYF. The CDR3 DNA sequence: TGTGCCAGTAGTATGGCCACAGATACGCAGTATTTT.